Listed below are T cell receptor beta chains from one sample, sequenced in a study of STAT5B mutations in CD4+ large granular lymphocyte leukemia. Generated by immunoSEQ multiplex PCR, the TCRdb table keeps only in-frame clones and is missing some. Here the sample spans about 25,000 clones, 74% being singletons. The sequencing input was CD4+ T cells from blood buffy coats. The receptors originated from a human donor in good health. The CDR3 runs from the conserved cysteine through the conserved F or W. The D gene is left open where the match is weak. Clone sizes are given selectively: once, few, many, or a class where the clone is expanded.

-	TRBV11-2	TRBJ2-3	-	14	TGTGCCAGCAGCTTTGGGGGGCCGAGAGATACGCAGTATTTT	CASSFGGPRDTQYF
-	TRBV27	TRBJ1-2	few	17	TGTGCCAGCAGTTCGTACCACCGGGCCAGCCGTAGCTATGGCTACACCTTC	CASSSYHRASRSYGYTF
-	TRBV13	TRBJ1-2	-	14	TGTGCCAGCAGCTTAAGGCATGAAGGCTCTGGCTACACCTTC	CASSLRHEGSGYTF
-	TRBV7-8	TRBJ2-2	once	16	TGTGCCAGCACCACTAGTCCTACTAAAAGGGCCGGGGAGCTGTTTTTT	CASTTSPTKRAGELFF
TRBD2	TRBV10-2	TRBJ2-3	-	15	TGCGCCAGCAGTGAACGTAAGGCGGGGGGGGATACGCAGTATTTT	CASSERKAGGDTQYF
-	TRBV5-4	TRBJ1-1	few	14	TGTGCCAGCAGCTCCCCGGGGGCGGGTACTGAAGCTTTCTTT	CASSSPGAGTEAFF
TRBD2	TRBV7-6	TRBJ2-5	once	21	TGTGCCAGCAGCTTAGTTGTTATTGGGTCTAGCGGGAGGGAGTGGCAAGAGACCCAGTACTTC	CASSLVVIGSSGREWQETQYF
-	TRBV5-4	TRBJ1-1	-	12	TGTGCCAGCAGCACATGGAACAATGAAGCTTTCTTT	CASSTWNNEAFF
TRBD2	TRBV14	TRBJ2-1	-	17	TGTGCCAGCAGCCAGGCTATAGCGGGAGTCCTAAGCAATGAGCAGTTCTTC	CASSQAIAGVLSNEQFF
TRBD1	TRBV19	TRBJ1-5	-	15	TGTGCCAGTAGTATTTGGGACAGCGTCAGTCAGCCCCAGCATTTT	CASSIWDSVSQPQHF
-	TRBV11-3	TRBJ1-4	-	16	TGTGCCAGCAGCTTAGTGTCGCCAGGGTATGGTGAAAAACTGTTTTTT	CASSLVSPGYGEKLFF
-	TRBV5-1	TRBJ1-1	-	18	TGCGCCAGCAGCTTGGGGGGCTCGACCTCCCTGTTTTACACTGAAGCTTTCTTT	CASSLGGSTSLFYTEAFF